This entry is about one T cell receptor (beta chain). Its recognized antigen is unknown. No base quality information exists; no much larger clone differs at one position. The time point label of this sample denotes: baseline before first vaccination. Vaccinee samples came from UK trials COV001 and COV002, including a single-blind randomized controlled phase 2/3 trial of AZD1222 (ChAdOx1 nCoV-19) in healthy adults. For TCRbeta chain sequencing, PBMC samples from trial participants were taken at day 0 and at day 28 after the second dose. This entry comes from a study of T cell responses to AZD1222 COVID-19 vaccine (dated by TCRdb to 2020 to 2023). Concerning the study at large: Because spike-specific TCR depth and breadth did not differ between the two schedules, AZD1222 recipients who got a second dose at roughly 4 weeks were pooled with those who got a second dose at roughly 12 weeks. A total of over 230 trial participants underwent TCR sequencing, of whom 200 to 220 had received two doses of AZD1222 and about 25 had received two doses of the MenACWY control vaccine. Enrollment into the trials was organized by age into subgroups of 18-55, 56-69 and 70-plus years, and those subgroups contained approximately 150, 30 and 60 TCR-sequenced participants, respectively.

Trimmed from V: 0 bases; trimmed from J: 0 bases; junction bases lacking a gene match: 5. The CDR3 runs 17 residues from the cysteine to the phenylalanine. The CDR3 DNA has 51 bases and is translated from base 1. The germline V gene encodes CDR1 SGDLS and CDR2 YYNGEE. Beyond this particular receptor, the publication reports: Participants were mostly white British, with more females than males. The authors suggested clonal diversity may have been underestimated. No day 14 peak-response samples were available, so repertoires were characterized only after the peak T cell response. After two AZD1222 doses, both the breadth and the depth of spike-specific TCRs were significantly higher than at day 0 and than in MenACWY recipients. The 56-69-year group was small, and its depth increase did not reach significance, likely because of low power. Epitopes outside the regions mutated in the B.1.351 and B.1.1.7 variants were reportedly recognized by nearly half of the unique spike-specific TCRs. CD4 TCRs associated with the vaccine covered the entire spike protein, and the dominant responses were in regions 160-218 and 743-854. Conclusions about previously exposed vaccinees are limited, since just six AZD1222 recipients were seropositive for SARS-CoV-2 at baseline.

The CDR3 regions of human TCRbeta chains were analyzed by immunosequencing. From the authors' description of their analysis: TCRs in the repertoires were compared against a reference library of SARS-CoV-2-specific TCRs that had been generated with the MIRA antigen-specificity platform. Breadth was defined as the fraction of unique TCRs that were SARS-CoV-2-associated, and depth was defined as the fraction of total T cells that were SARS-CoV-2-associated. Each spike-specific TCR was assigned to its reactive spike region and to a CD4 or CD8 class using the MIRA data. Log10-transformed breadth and depth values were compared by one-way ANOVA with Sidak's multiple comparisons tests. TCRdb provides this immuneACCESS table in a form limited to in-frame rearrangements. Some clones are lacking; in checked studies, under half of them reflect an unresolved V gene, and why the rest are absent is not known. V, J and clone size were drawn from that table, and D and trimming were deduced from the DNA. The sample table shows 85,000 to 120,000 clones, and 90% are seen once. The leading ten clones occupy approximately 4.7% of the sample.

This TCR was sampled from an adult in good health. Material: peripheral blood, obtained on day 0 of AZD1222 vaccination. The chain uses TRBV9 and TRBJ1-2; 10 nucleotides in the junction match TRBD1. The DNA sequence reads TGTGCCAGCAGCGTAGGATATGGACAGGGGGCTAACTATGGCTACACCTTC. Translated, this is CASSVGYGQGANYGYTF.